This T cell receptor (beta chain) was sequenced in a study of blood T cells in healthy people across ages. This clonotype was detected once. J was trimmed by 0 bases and V by 7 bases; bases with no gene match: 7. This CDR3 comprises 15 residues. Germline V gives CDR1 SGHAT, CDR2 FQNNGV. Alongside a J-beta primer mix, a sample-barcoded 5' primer served in a second PCR lasting about 7 to 11 cycles. Each CDR3 protein gets one entry after TCRdb re-called the 5' RACE reads with MiXCR. The sample comprises fewer than 800,000 distinct CDR3 sequences, around 45% of which are singletons, and about a third rests with the top ten.

This sequence joins TRBV11-2 and TRBJ2-3; 7 bases match TRBD2. The sequenced material came from blood. The sequence came from a woman aged 55 to 70 in good health. The CDR3 DNA follows: TGTGCCAGCACCCAAGCGGGACCTAGCACAGATACGCAGTATTTT. Amino acid sequence: CASTQAGPSTDTQYF.